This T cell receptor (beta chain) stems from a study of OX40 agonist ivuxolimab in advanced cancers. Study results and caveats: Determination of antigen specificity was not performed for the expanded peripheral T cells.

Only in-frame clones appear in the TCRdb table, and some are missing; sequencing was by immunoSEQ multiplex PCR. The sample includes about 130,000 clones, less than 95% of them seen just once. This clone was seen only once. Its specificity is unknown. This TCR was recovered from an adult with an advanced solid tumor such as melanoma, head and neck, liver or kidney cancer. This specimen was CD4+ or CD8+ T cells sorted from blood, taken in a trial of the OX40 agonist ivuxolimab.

CDR3 nucleotide sequence: TGTGCCAGCAGGGGGACAGGGCAAAGAGGCGGCTATGGCTACACCTTC. It yields the protein CASRGTGQRGGYGYTF. The rearrangement joins TRBV27 to TRBJ1-2; 9 nucleotides align to TRBD1. The trim removed 6 bases at V and 4 bases at J, leaving 12 bases unmatched. From germline, CDR1 is MNHEY and CDR2 SMNVEV (reference sequence). The CDR3 totals 16 residues.